The sequence of this T cell receptor beta chain was determined in a study of blood T cell repertoires in COVID-19 (dated by TCRdb to 2018 to 2021). In the study overall: Collaborator samples came from the United States, Italy and Spain and covered acute and convalescent phases of COVID-19. The prospective study material was composed of cDNA or gDNA derived from T cells, B-cell-depleted T cells, or PBMCs. Subjects who had been exposed to COVID-19, were actively infected with it, or had recovered from it provided the deeply sampled blood TCRbeta repertoires that made up the dataset. The repertoires were made available in a free public database intended to serve as a resource for research on the immune response to SARS-CoV-2. Samples came from the ongoing ImmuneRACE study (first 160 participants) plus 1,254 subjects from 6 global collaborators. Where HLA class I and class II types were available, the types were taken from metadata supplied by the sample provider, not from assay-based typing. Nearly every sample came with metadata listing a de-identified subject ID, COVID-19 status, age in years and sex.

This clone has a handful of counts. Its antigen remains unidentified. No base quality information exists; no much larger clone differs at one position. The germline V gene (reference sequence) yields SEHNR for CDR1 and FQNEAQ for CDR2. The CDR3 starts with the cysteine, ends with the phenylalanine, and has 14 residues. CDR3 DNA is the only sequence kept; it has 42 bases, read in frame from the first base. The germline ends are 14 bases apart after V is trimmed by 5 bases and J by 3 bases. Whole blood was collected in K2EDTA tubes by collaborating institutions according to the institutions' own protocols. For TCRbeta analysis, collaborators shipped samples as frozen whole blood, isolated PBMCs, or DNA extracted from either of those sample types. TCRbeta CDR3 regions were amplified from genomic DNA by means of the immunoSEQ Assay, a bias-controlled multiplex PCR. The paper's processing steps were these. The number of nucleated cells in each sample was estimated from the amplification of reference gene primers within the assay. To quantify the absolute abundance of each unique TCRbeta CDR3 rearrangement, sequence reads were collapsed and filtered. For each sample, productive Simpson clonality was calculated as the square root of Simpson's diversity index across productive rearrangements. What TCRdb holds here is the immuneACCESS table cut down to in-frame rearrangements. Part of the clones is not present; checked against another copy, under half of the missing clones reflect an unresolved V gene, and the others are unexplained. For V, J and clone size, that table is used; D and trimming come from the DNA. This sample lists some 250,000 clones; about 86% were detected once. The ten largest make up 4.5% to 6.5% of the sample.

Study-level results and caveats: The amount of clinical and demographic metadata varied by source and participant and was provided uncurated.

The chain is encoded by TRBV7-9 joined to TRBJ2-7; the D gene assignment is ambiguous. The sequence came from a man aged 80 or over with acute or convalescent COVID-19. The material sequenced was peripheral blood. The nucleotide sequence reads TGTGCCAGCAGCCCTGACTCGTTGGACTACGAGCAGTACTTC. Translated, this is CASSPDSLDYEQYF.